This entry lists 11 T cell receptor beta chains sequenced from one sample in a study of blood T cell repertoires in COVID-19. Profiled with immunoSEQ multiplex PCR; TCRdb holds only in-frame clones, not every one. The sample consists of hundreds of thousands of clones, roughly nine tenths of them appearing once. The sample taken for sequencing was PBMCs or T cells enriched from blood (not recorded which). The receptor set was obtained from a man in his thirties or forties who had recovered from COVID-19.

The V and J genes are TRBV30 and TRBJ1-3, with D possibly being TRBD1 (6 bases). Trimming removed 3 bases at V and 1 base at J, with 10 bases between. Germline CDR1 reads GTSNPN; CDR2 reads SVGIG (reference sequence). This CDR3 is built from 14 residues. The CDR3 region is CAWRARGSGNTIYF. The CDR3 DNA reads as TGTGCCTGGAGAGCCAGGGGTTCTGGAAACACCATATATTTT.

The chain carries TRBV6-4 and TRBJ2-1, with TRBD2 identical over 8 bases. V shed 5 bases and J 2 bases; nucleotides not matched to a gene: 5. The length of the CDR3 is 15 residues. Per the germline V gene, CDR1 is MRHNA and CDR2 is SNTAGT. CDR3 sequence: CASSLSGGPYNEQFF. As DNA, the CDR3 is TGTGCCAGCAGTCTTTCGGGAGGGCCCTACAATGAGCAGTTCTTC.

This clone appeared a single time. This sequence joins TRBV4-1 and TRBJ2-6; TRBD1 matches at 12 bases. V lost 5 bases, J lost 0 bases, and 14 bases stayed unmatched. The CDR3 is made up of 21 amino acids. Germline loops: CDR1 MGHRA, CDR2 YSYEKL. This CDR3 reads CASSERDGDRGLHSGANVLTF. CDR3 nucleotides: TGCGCCAGCAGCGAAAGAGACGGGGACAGGGGGCTGCACTCTGGGGCCAACGTCCTGACTTTC.

The J gene is TRBJ2-7, the V gene TRBV9; the D gene is possibly TRBD2 (6 bases). CDR1 and CDR2 (germline): SGDLS, YYNGEE. V was shortened by 7 bases and J by 0 bases, with 8 bases between the two germline ends. CDR3 size: 12 residues. CDR3 protein: CASSGSSYEQYF. In nucleotides, the CDR3 is TGTGCCAGCTCCGGGAGCTCCTACGAGCAGTACTTC. Full variable domain (missing parts from reference TRBV9 and TRBJ2-7): DSGVTQTPKHLITATGQRVTLRCSPRSGDLSVYWYQQSLDQGLQFLIQYYNGEERAKGNILERFSAQQFPDLHSELNLSSLELGDSALYFCASSGSSYEQYFGPGTRLTVT.

This chain uses TRBV27 with TRBJ2-5; 10 bases align to TRBD2. This CDR3 has 16 amino acids. The V and J ends lost 4 bases and 1 base, in that order; junction bases with no gene match: 6. Germline CDR1 is MNHEY and CDR2 is SMNVEV (reference sequence). Written as DNA, the CDR3 is TGTGCCAGCAGTTCCCCGCAGCGGGAGGGCCAAGAGACCCAGTACTTC. It specifies CASSSPQREGQETQYF.

This clone was found once. The chain couples TRBV10-1 to TRBJ2-7, with TRBD2 matching over 10 bases. From germline, CDR1 is WNHNN and CDR2 SYGVQD (reference sequence). This CDR3 spans 15 amino acids. V trimming: 8 bases; J trimming: 5 bases; junction bases outside the gene matches: 12. This CDR3 reads CASGRELAGVNEQYF. The DNA of the CDR3 is TGCGCCAGCGGCCGGGAGCTAGCGGGAGTCAACGAGCAGTACTTC.

About this clone itself: Relative to the germline gene, one junction end is altered; a read error may explain this. The same CDR3 is also encoded by other DNA sequences in this sample. CDR3 region: CATGGTSHNSGANVLTF. As DNA, the CDR3 is TGTGCCACCGGGGGGACTAGCCACAACTCTGGGGCCAATGTCCTGACTTTC. The J gene is TRBJ2-6, the V gene TRBV11-2; 9 positions agree with TRBD2. CDR3 length: 17 residues. Looked up from germline, CDR1 is SGHAT and CDR2 is FQNNGV. Filled out from reference TRBV11-2 and TRBJ2-6, the complete variable domain reads EAGVAQSPRYKIIEKRQSVAFWCNPISGHATLYWYQQILGQGPKLLIQFQNNGVVDDSQLPKDRFSAERLKGVDSTLKIQPAKLEDSAVYLCATGGTSHNSGANVLTFGAGSRLTVL.

The chain is built from TRBV6-5 and TRBJ1-5; weak D call: TRBD1 (6 bases). CDR3 length equals 15 residues. The germline V gene encodes CDR1 MNHEY and CDR2 SVGAGI. Trimming left V 6 bases short and J 9 bases short, with 21 bases between. The CDR3 sequence is CASSPRGAVSPPQHF. The CDR3, as DNA: TGTGCCAGCAGCCCGCGGGGGGCCGTCTCGCCGCCCCAGCATTTT.

The genes are TRBV27 and TRBJ1-6; D may be TRBD1 (5 bases). The germline V and J ends were trimmed by 8 bases and 8 bases, with 13 bases remaining between them. CDR3 length: 13 amino acids. Looked up from germline, CDR1 is MNHEY and CDR2 is SMNVEV (reference sequence). The CDR3 DNA reads as TGTGCCAGCCGGGGGGTGGTGGATTCACCCCTCCACTTT. It specifies CASRGVVDSPLHF.

V usage is TRBV24-1 and J usage is TRBJ2-7, with 11 bases aligning to TRBD2. CDR1 is KGHDR and CDR2 is SFDVKD in the germline V gene. This CDR3 has 16 residues. Trimming removed 4 bases from V and 2 bases from J; junction bases left unmatched: 6. The CDR3: CATSDTSGSRTYEQYF. As DNA, the CDR3 is TGTGCCACCAGTGACACTAGCGGGAGCCGGACCTACGAGCAGTACTTC.

This clone was detected only a few times. This chain links TRBV6-5 with TRBJ1-5; D may be TRBD1 (5 bases). The CDR3 totals 14 residues. The germline gives CDR1 MNHEY, CDR2 SVGAGI. Deletions cut 5 bases from V and 4 bases from J, with 12 bases between. The CDR3 is CASSPGLENQPQHF. The CDR3 DNA sequence: TGTGCCAGCAGTCCGGGACTGGAAAATCAGCCCCAGCATTTT.